This is a list of T cell receptor beta chains from one sample in a study of cytomegalovirus exposure and HLA in healthy donors. TCRdb's copy holds only in-frame clones and misses some; the assay was immunoSEQ multiplex PCR. This table holds roughly 100,000 clones, about 66% found once. Sequences were obtained from PBMCs. These receptors all come from a woman in her forties or fifties in good health and CMV-seropositive. Each CDR3 is given with its conserved first and last residue. The D gene is left open where the match is weak. Clone size, where shown, is once, few, many, or a class for clones that have expanded.

D gene	V gene	clone size	J gene	CDR3 protein	CDR3 DNA
.	TRBV21-1	.	TRBJ2-1	CASSKALVAMPPSYNEQFF	TGTGCCAGCAGCAAAGCTTTAGTAGCCATGCCCCCCTCCTACAATGAGCAGTTCTTC
TRBD1	TRBV28	.	TRBJ2-7	CASSSLSGTGAAGEQYF	TGTGCCAGCAGTTCGCTGTCCGGGACAGGGGCCGCCGGCGAGCAGTACTTC
.	TRBV29-1	.	TRBJ1-4	CSAGGDEKLFF	TGCAGTGCGGGAGGCGATGAAAAACTGTTTTTT
TRBD1	TRBV7-6	.	TRBJ2-5	CASSIGQGQETQYF	TGTGCCAGCAGCATCGGACAGGGGCAAGAGACCCAGTACTTC
.	TRBV15	few	TRBJ1-1	CATSRDRGQNTEAFF	TGTGCCACCAGCAGAGACAGGGGACAAAACACTGAAGCTTTCTTT
.	TRBV5-4	.	TRBJ2-2	CASSWSTGELFF	TGTGCCAGCAGTTGGAGCACCGGGGAGCTGTTTTTT
TRBD2	TRBV28	.	TRBJ2-1	CAARGGHNEQFF	TGTGCTGCACGGGGGGGTCACAATGAGCAGTTCTTC
.	TRBV5-4	.	TRBJ2-7	CASSFFGQNYEQYF	TGTGCCAGCAGCTTCTTCGGACAGAACTACGAGCAGTACTTC
.	TRBV6-5	.	TRBJ1-2	CASSYSQGVGGYTF	TGTGCCAGCAGTTACTCTCAGGGTGTGGGGGGCTACACCTTC
.	TRBV7-2	.	TRBJ1-5	CASSVTGDQPQHF	TGTGCCAGCAGCGTCACGGGGGACCAGCCCCAGCATTTT
TRBD1	TRBV6-5	.	TRBJ2-3	CASSSPGQYTQYF	TGTGCCAGCAGTTCACCGGGACAGTATACGCAGTATTTT
TRBD2	TRBV28	.	TRBJ2-7	CASSFKRGGQVRYEQYF	TGTGCCAGCAGTTTTAAGCGGGGGGGCCAAGTTAGGTACGAGCAGTACTTC
TRBD2	TRBV7-3	once	TRBJ2-1	CASSLGTSGGIYNEQFF	TGTGCCAGCAGCTTAGGGACTAGCGGGGGTATATACAATGAGCAGTTCTTC
TRBD1	TRBV15	.	TRBJ1-1	CATRPTGGSLAFF	TGTGCCACCAGACCGACAGGGGGCAGCTTAGCTTTCTTT
TRBD1	TRBV7-9	once	TRBJ1-1	CASSSRQGGNTEAFF	TGTGCCAGCAGCTCCCGACAGGGAGGAAACACTGAAGCTTTCTTT
.	TRBV7-9	.	TRBJ1-5	CASSFGNQPQHF	TGTGCCAGCAGCTTCGGCAATCAGCCCCAGCATTTT
.	TRBV6-1	.	TRBJ1-1	CASSEDPRGSDTEAFF	TGTGCCAGCAGTGAAGATCCGAGGGGGTCGGACACTGAAGCTTTCTTT
TRBD2	TRBV2	many	TRBJ2-1	CASIFSGEGVNEQFF	TGTGCCAGCATCTTTAGCGGGGAGGGTGTCAATGAGCAGTTCTTC
TRBD1	TRBV5-4	.	TRBJ1-1	CASSLGQGGITEAFF	TGTGCCAGCAGCTTAGGACAGGGCGGGATCACTGAAGCTTTCTTT
.	TRBV6-5	.	TRBJ2-7	CASSRTRVSYYEQYF	TGTGCCAGCAGTCGTACCCGGGTTTCATACTACGAGCAGTACTTC
TRBD2	TRBV7-9	.	TRBJ2-5	CASSDRTSGGVTTQYF	TGTGCCAGCAGCGACCGGACTAGCGGGGGGGTAACGACCCAGTACTTC
.	TRBV2	few	TRBJ2-7	CASNSPGDLSSYEQYF	TGTGCCAGCAACTCCCCAGGGGACCTAAGCTCCTACGAGCAGTACTTC
TRBD2	TRBV9	few	TRBJ2-3	CASSVSGGGAADTQYF	TGTGCCAGCAGCGTATCAGGCGGGGGGGCCGCAGATACGCAGTATTTT
.	TRBV25-1	once	TRBJ2-7	CASSLGRDSYEQYF	TGTGCCAGCAGCTTGGGCCGTGACTCCTACGAGCAGTACTTC
TRBD1	TRBV10-1	.	TRBJ2-7	CASSTGTGGEQYF	TGCGCCAGCAGTACCGGGACAGGGGGCGAGCAGTACTTC
.	TRBV9	few	TRBJ2-7	CASSVGSDYEQYF	TGTGCCAGCAGCGTAGGCAGCGACTACGAGCAGTACTTC
.	TRBV28	.	TRBJ1-2	CASSPLHEHYLYGYTF	TGTGCCAGCAGTCCCTTACACGAACACTACCTCTATGGCTACACCTTC
.	TRBV6-6	.	TRBJ2-1	CASHEQGLGEQFF	TGTGCCAGCCACGAACAGGGTCTAGGTGAGCAGTTCTTC
.	TRBV4-2	.	TRBJ2-5	CASSQGGDQETQYF	TGTGCCAGCAGCCAAGGGGGGGACCAAGAGACCCAGTACTTC
.	TRBV19	.	TRBJ1-5	CASGRGNQPQHF	TGTGCTTCAGGGAGGGGCAATCAGCCCCAGCATTTT
TRBD1	TRBV7-2	.	TRBJ1-2	CASSPEKGQGASGYTF	TGTGCCAGCAGCCCAGAGAAGGGACAGGGGGCCTCTGGCTACACCTTC
TRBD1	TRBV4-3	few	TRBJ1-4	CASSRTRDSLNEKLFF	TGCGCCAGCAGCCGGACCCGGGACAGCCTTAATGAAAAACTGTTTTTT
.	TRBV30	.	TRBJ1-2	CAWSVREGYYGYTF	TGTGCCTGGAGTGTACGGGAGGGGTACTATGGCTACACCTTC